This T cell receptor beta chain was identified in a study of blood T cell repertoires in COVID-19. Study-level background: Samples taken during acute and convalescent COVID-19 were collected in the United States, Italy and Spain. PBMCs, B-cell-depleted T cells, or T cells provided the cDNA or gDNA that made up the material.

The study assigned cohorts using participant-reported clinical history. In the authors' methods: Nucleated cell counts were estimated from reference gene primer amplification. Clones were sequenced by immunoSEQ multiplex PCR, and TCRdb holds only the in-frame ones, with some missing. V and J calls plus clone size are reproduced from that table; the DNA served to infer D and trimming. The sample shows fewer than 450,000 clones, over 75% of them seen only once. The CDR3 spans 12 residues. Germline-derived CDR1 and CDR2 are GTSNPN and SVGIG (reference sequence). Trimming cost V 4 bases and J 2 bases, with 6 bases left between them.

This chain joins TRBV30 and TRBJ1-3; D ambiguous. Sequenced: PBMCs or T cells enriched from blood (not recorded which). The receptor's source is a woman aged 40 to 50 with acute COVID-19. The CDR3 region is CAWTRAGNTIYF. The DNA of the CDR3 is TGTGCCTGGACGAGGGCTGGAAACACCATATATTTT.